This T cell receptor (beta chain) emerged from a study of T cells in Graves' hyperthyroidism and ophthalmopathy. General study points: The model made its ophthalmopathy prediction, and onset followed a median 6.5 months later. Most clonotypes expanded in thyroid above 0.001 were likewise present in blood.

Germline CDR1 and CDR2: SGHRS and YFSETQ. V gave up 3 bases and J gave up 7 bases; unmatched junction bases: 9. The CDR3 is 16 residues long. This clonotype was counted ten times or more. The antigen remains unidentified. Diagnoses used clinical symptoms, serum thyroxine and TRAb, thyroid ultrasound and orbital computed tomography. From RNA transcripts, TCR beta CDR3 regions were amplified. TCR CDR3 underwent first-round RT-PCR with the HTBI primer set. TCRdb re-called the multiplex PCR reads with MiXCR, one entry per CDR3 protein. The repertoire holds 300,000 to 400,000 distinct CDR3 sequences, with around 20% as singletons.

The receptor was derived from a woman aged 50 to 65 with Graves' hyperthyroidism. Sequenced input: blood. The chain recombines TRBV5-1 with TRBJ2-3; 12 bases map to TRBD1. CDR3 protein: CASSSIPGQGAYTQYF. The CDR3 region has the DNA TGCGCCAGCAGCTCAATACCGGGACAGGGGGCATATACGCAGTATTTT.